Listed below are T cell receptor beta chains from one sample, sequenced in a study of blood T cell repertoires in COVID-19. TCRdb's copy holds only in-frame clones and misses some; the assay was immunoSEQ multiplex PCR. Of some 250,000 clones listed, under 85% were seen once; the top ten hold roughly 2%. The sample was peripheral blood. The receptors shown here come from a man aged 25 to 45 who had recovered from COVID-19. The CDR3 runs from the conserved cysteine through the conserved F or W. The D gene is left open where the match is weak. Clone size is given for some rows only: seen once, a few or many times, or a class if the clone is expanded.

>TRBJ1-1|TRBV7-8|.|.
TGTGCCAGCAGCCAAAGCAGGGTGTACACTGAAGCTTTCTTT
CASSQSRVYTEAFF
>TRBJ1-1|TRBV27|.|.
TGTGCCAGCAGTTTTCGGGGGAACACTGAAGCTTTCTTT
CASSFRGNTEAFF
>TRBJ1-2|TRBV28|TRBD1|once
TGTGCCAGCAGGGCGACAGGGGGGTACACCTTC
CASRATGGYTF
>TRBJ2-1|TRBV27|TRBD2|.
TGTGCCAGCAGTTTATTGGCGGGGGGGCGGAATGAGCAGTTCTTC
CASSLLAGGRNEQFF
>TRBJ2-3|TRBV6-1|.|.
TGTGCCAGCAGTGAAATCGAGGGTACGACAGATACGCAGTATTTT
CASSEIEGTTDTQYF
>TRBJ2-3|TRBV29-1|TRBD1|.
TGCAGCGTTCAACAGGGGTCCTACACAGATACGCAGTATTTT
CSVQQGSYTDTQYF
>TRBJ2-5|TRBV28|.|.
TGTGCCAGCAGTTTACTACAGGCCGGGAGAGAGACCCAGTACTTC
CASSLLQAGRETQYF
>TRBJ1-1|TRBV5-1|TRBD1|.
TGCGCCAGCAGCTCGACGACAGGGGGATGGTACACTGAAGCTTTCTTT
CASSSTTGGWYTEAFF
>TRBJ2-2|TRBV25-1|.|.
TGTGCCAGCAGTGAATCGGGGGTCACGAACACCGGGGAGCTGTTTTTT
CASSESGVTNTGELFF
>TRBJ1-3|TRBV6-5|.|.
TGTGCCAGCGATAAGGGGAGAAACACCATATATTTT
CASDKGRNTIYF
>TRBJ2-1|TRBV7-2|.|few
TGTGCCAGCAGCACATTCAACAATGAGCAGTTCTTC
CASSTFNNEQFF
>TRBJ2-5|TRBV6-5|TRBD1|.
TGTGCCAGCAAACCAAACACAGGGGTGGAAGAGACCCAGTACTTC
CASKPNTGVEETQYF
>TRBJ2-5|TRBV11-1|.|.
TGTGCCAGCAGCTTAGGGGCAGTCGAGACCCAGTACTTC
CASSLGAVETQYF
>TRBJ2-7|TRBV18|.|.
TGTGCCAGCTCACCACCGGGCGCGGGAACCTACGAGCAGTACTTC
CASSPPGAGTYEQYF
>TRBJ1-6|TRBV7-9|TRBD1|.
TGTGCCAGCAGAACAGGGGGCTCGCGGGATTCACCCCTCCACTTT
CASRTGGSRDSPLHF
>TRBJ2-5|TRBV5-1|.|.
TGCGCCAGCAGCTTAGGCGCCCCAACGGGTCAAGAGACCCAGTACTTC
CASSLGAPTGQETQYF
>TRBJ2-7|TRBV6-1|TRBD1|.
TGTGCCAGCAGTGACCTGGGACAGGGAGTAATACACGAGCAGTACTTC
CASSDLGQGVIHEQYF
>TRBJ1-2|TRBV11-2|.|.
TGTGCCAGCAGTCCCACAGGGTTGGGCTACACCTTC
CASSPTGLGYTF
>TRBJ2-7|TRBV19|TRBD1|.
TGTGCCAGTAGTGCAGCCGGGACAGGGTCCTCCTACGAGCAGTACTTC
CASSAAGTGSSYEQYF
>TRBJ2-2|TRBV7-9|.|.
TGTGCCAGCAGCTTGATGGGGGCGCTGCCCGGGGAGCTGTTTTTT
CASSLMGALPGELFF
>TRBJ1-6|TRBV4-2|.|once
TGTGCCAGCAGCCAAGTCGCTTGGGCAAATTCACCCCTCCACTTT
CASSQVAWANSPLHF
>TRBJ1-2|TRBV4-2|.|few
TGTGCCAGCAGCCAGTTAGATAACTATGGCTACACCTTC
CASSQLDNYGYTF
>TRBJ1-5|TRBV19|.|.
TGTGCCAGTCGGGGGTCCTGGGGCAATCAGCCCCAGCATTTT
CASRGSWGNQPQHF
>TRBJ1-1|TRBV29-1|.|.
TGCAGCGTCGCTGGACAGATTGAAGCTTTCTTT
CSVAGQIEAFF
>TRBJ1-3|TRBV3-1/TRBV3-2|.|.
TGTGCCAGCAGCCGTTCTGGAGGGGGAAACACCATATATTTT
CASSRSGGGNTIYF
>TRBJ2-3|TRBV28|.|.
TGTGCCAGCAGTTTAGCGGGGGCTGGAGATACGCAGTATTTT
CASSLAGAGDTQYF
>TRBJ2-2|TRBV5-6|TRBD1|.
TGTGCCAGCAGCTTTTTCGACAGGGATGCGAACACCGGGGAGCTGTTTTTT
CASSFFDRDANTGELFF
>TRBJ2-3|TRBV19|TRBD2|.
TGTGCCAGTAGTTCTGAAGCGGGGTTTACGACAGATACGCAGTATTTT
CASSSEAGFTTDTQYF
>TRBJ1-1|TRBV9|.|.
TGTGCCAGCAGCCTGATCGGTGTCGGCACTGAAGCTTTCTTT
CASSLIGVGTEAFF
>TRBJ2-3|TRBV9|TRBD2|.
TGTGCCAGCAGCGTAGTTGGGCGGGGGGTAGGCGATACGCAGTATTTT
CASSVVGRGVGDTQYF
>TRBJ2-5|TRBV5-1|.|.
TGCGCCAGCAGCTTGGAGCCCCAGACCCAGTACTTC
CASSLEPQTQYF
>TRBJ1-6|TRBV7-9|.|.
TGTGCCAGCAGCTTAGCAGGGAGGGATTCACCCCTCCACTTT
CASSLAGRDSPLHF
>TRBJ1-1|TRBV27|.|.
TGTGCCAGCAGTTTATCACGGGGGAACACTGAAGCTTTCTTT
CASSLSRGNTEAFF
>TRBJ2-2|TRBV7-9|TRBD1|.
TGTGCCAGCAGCACAGGGGCCGGGACCGGGGAGCTGTTTTTT
CASSTGAGTGELFF
>TRBJ2-5|TRBV24-1|TRBD1|.
TGTGCCACCAGTTGGGACAGCCAAGAGACCCAGTACTTC
CATSWDSQETQYF
>TRBJ2-1|TRBV24-1|TRBD2|.
TGTGCCACCAGTGATCCCAGGACTAGCGGGGGCAATGAGCAGTTCTTC
CATSDPRTSGGNEQFF
>TRBJ2-3|TRBV18|TRBD1|.
TGTGCCAGCTCAGCGACAGGGCCTCTTGCAGATACGCAGTATTTT
CASSATGPLADTQYF
>TRBJ1-2|TRBV27|.|once
TGTGCCAGCACAGATCTCTCATCTGGCTACACCTTC
CASTDLSSGYTF
>TRBJ2-5|TRBV5-1|TRBD1|.
TGCGCCAGCAGCGACAGGGGGCTATTTGAGACCCAGTACTTC
CASSDRGLFETQYF
>TRBJ2-1|TRBV10-2|.|.
TGCGCCAGCGGGGGGGCCGGGAATGAGCAGTTCTTC
CASGGAGNEQFF
>TRBJ1-1|TRBV28|TRBD1|once
TGTGCCAGCAGTTCCCGACAGGGGTTTATTCGGGGTGAAGCTTTCTTT
CASSSRQGFIRGEAFF
>TRBJ1-2|TRBV27|TRBD1|.
TGTGCCAGCAGTTTGTTCGGGGGACAGGGTGGTGGCTACACCTTC
CASSLFGGQGGGYTF
>TRBJ2-4|TRBV6-6|.|.
TGTGCCAGCAGTTACACGGTTGGAGCCAAAAACATTCAGTACTTC
CASSYTVGAKNIQYF
>TRBJ1-1|TRBV19|.|.
TGTGCCAGTAGATTCAACAGGGTGTCCGCTGAAGCTTTCTTT
CASRFNRVSAEAFF
>TRBJ1-2|TRBV28|TRBD1|.
TGTGCCAGCAGTTTACGAGGACAGGGCTATGGCTACACCTTC
CASSLRGQGYGYTF
>TRBJ2-3|TRBV27|.|.
TGTGCCATCCAGGGCAGAAGCACAGATACGCAGTATTTT
CAIQGRSTDTQYF
>TRBJ1-1|TRBV11-3|.|.
TGTGCCAGCAGCTTAGCGCCGGGGGCTGAAGCTTTCTTT
CASSLAPGAEAFF
>TRBJ1-2|TRBV5-1|.|.
TGCGCCAGCAGCTTGCAAAACAGGGAGATCTACACCTTC
CASSLQNREIYTF
>TRBJ1-2|TRBV18|TRBD1|.
TGTGCCAGCTCACGGGAACAGGGGGCTCACTATGGCTACACCTTC
CASSREQGAHYGYTF